These 7 T cell receptor beta chains came from one sample sequenced in a study of cytomegalovirus exposure and HLA in healthy donors. Researchers ran the PCR with 60 Vbeta and 13 Jbeta primers. Here immunoSEQ multiplex PCR was the method, and the copy in TCRdb shows in-frame clones only, minus some. The sample has roughly 120,000 clones, about 70% seen once. The specimen was PBMCs. These receptors all come from a man aged 25-45 years in good health and CMV-seropositive.

The chain carries TRBV5-8 and TRBJ1-2, with TRBD1 identical over 11 bases. The ends lost 4 bases at V and 6 bases at J; junction bases unmatched: 2. This CDR3 spans 13 amino acids. From germline, CDR1 is SGHTS and CDR2 YDEGEE. The CDR3 DNA is TGTGCCAGCAGCGGACAGGGGGCGAATGGCTACACCTTC. Translating it yields CASSGQGANGYTF.

This clone was picked up a small number of times. The rearrangement joins TRBV11-2 to TRBJ2-5; possible D gene TRBD2, 5 bases. The J call may be faulty, since TRBJ2-7 better matches the DNA end. The CDR3 has 14 amino acids. The V gene's germline CDR1 is SGHAT and CDR2 FQNNGV. The CDR3 spells CASSPPGKWYEQYF. The DNA for the CDR3 is TGTGCCAGCAGTCCGCCGGGGAAATGGTACGAGCAGTACTTC.

The rearrangement uses TRBV5-1 and TRBJ1-6; D not resolved. The V and J ends lost 0 bases and 0 bases respectively, with 10 bases between them. The CDR3 has 17 amino acids. Germline V lookup: CDR1 SGHRS, CDR2 YFSETQ. For the CDR3, the DNA is TGCGCCAGCAGCTTGGCCGCCACAGACTCCTATAATTCACCCCTCCACTTT. It specifies CASSLAATDSYNSPLHF.

CDR3 coding DNA: TGTGCCAGCAGTTCCGAAAGGGGAGATACGCAGTATTTT. This encodes CASSSERGDTQYF. The rearrangement links TRBV6-4 to TRBJ2-3, with D possibly TRBD1 on 5 matching bases. The ends were cut back, 5 bases at V and 5 bases at J, with 11 bases in the middle. The CDR3 is 13 residues long. Germline V gene lookup returns CDR1 MRHNA and CDR2 SNTAGT.

The V call is TRBV2, the J call TRBJ2-7; 12 positions agree with TRBD2. The CDR3 spans 15 residues. Germline V gives CDR1 SNHLY, CDR2 FYNNEI. J lost 4 bases, V lost 5 bases, and 6 bases had no gene match. CDR3 in amino acids: CASSFRLAGAYEQYV. The DNA of the CDR3 is TGTGCCAGCAGTTTTCGACTAGCGGGAGCTTACGAGCAGTACGTC.

This clone turned up a few times. J is TRBJ1-2 and V is TRBV2; possible D gene TRBD1, 5 bases. Trimming left V 6 bases short and J 7 bases short, with 9 bases between. The CDR3 has 11 residues. Germline CDR1 is SNHLY and CDR2 is FYNNEI. CDR3 DNA: TGTGCCAGCAGCCCCGGGGGTGGCTACACCTTC. Translated: CASSPGGGYTF.

This CDR3 reads CASRPLLGEELSGANVLTF. The CDR3, as DNA: TGCGCCAGCAGGCCCCTGCTCGGAGAGGAGCTCTCTGGGGCCAACGTCCTGACTTTC. The chain uses TRBV5-1 and TRBJ2-6; D is unresolved. V was clipped by 5 bases and J by 0 bases, with 21 bases between them. CDR3 length equals 19 residues. Germline lookup yields CDR1 SGHRS and CDR2 YFSETQ.